This TCR beta chain emerged from a study of blood T cell repertoires in COVID-19. Study context: Acute and convalescent COVID-19 samples came from the United States, Italy and Spain.

The assay was immunoSEQ multiplex PCR, and TCRdb's table has in-frame clones only and misses some. The sample holds about 220,000 clones, approximately 83% seen once. The study recruited people aged roughly 18 to 100 years across more than 20 US areas. Participant-reported clinical history was the basis for cohort assignment. Recovery meant two consecutive negative NP/OP PCR tests, professional clearance, or resolved symptoms. V gave up 3 bases and J gave up 7 bases, with 12 bases separating them. This CDR3 spans 13 amino acids. CDR1 and CDR2 (germline): LGHDT, YNNKEL (reference sequence). The source is a woman aged 55-70 years who had recovered from COVID-19. Input material: PBMCs or T cells enriched from blood (not recorded which). The chain is built from TRBV3-1 (or the pseudogene TRBV3-2) and TRBJ1-1; D might be TRBD1 (6 bases). CDR3: CASSHANRDEAFF. CDR3 DNA: TGTGCCAGCAGCCATGCTAACAGGGATGAAGCTTTCTTT.